Presented here are 4 T cell receptor beta chains from one specimen sequenced in a study of monozygotic twins with inflammatory bowel disease. TCRdb reworked the 5' RACE reads into one entry per CDR3 protein, no DNA. The listing contains about 380,000 distinct CDR3 sequences. Sequencing used blood. The source of these receptors is a human donor with ulcerative colitis or Crohn's disease, or a healthy co-twin of an affected twin (not recorded which).

The rearrangement links TRBV20-1 to TRBJ1-2; TCRdb's D gene call, TRBD1, goes unchecked for lack of DNA. The CDR3 loop spans 16 amino acids. Per the germline V gene, CDR1 is DFQATT and CDR2 is SNEGSKA (reference sequence). The CDR3 protein is CSARDWARGLLHGYTF.

The CDR3 loop is CASSLSIESYEQYF. The chain links TRBV27 to TRBJ2-7. Germline V gene data show CDR1 as MNHEY and CDR2 as SMNVEV (reference sequence). CDR3 size: 14 residues.

The V and J genes are TRBV30 and TRBJ2-2; lacking DNA, the TRBD2 call made by TCRdb goes unchecked. CDR3 length equals 16 residues. The V gene's germline CDR1 is GTSNPN and CDR2 SVGIG (reference sequence). CDR3: CAWTTEGTSGTGELFF.

The chain combines TRBV7-8 with TRBJ2-7. Germline-derived CDR1 and CDR2 are SGHVS and FQNEAQ. This CDR3 spans 13 amino acids. The CDR3 is CASSLEISYEQYF.